The 32 T cell receptor beta chains reported below all come from one sample, sequenced in a study of blood T cell repertoires in COVID-19. Sequenced by immunoSEQ multiplex PCR; TCRdb stores in-frame clones only, minus some. The table has roughly 61,000 clones, less than 75% seen once. The sequenced sample consisted of peripheral blood. These receptors came from a woman in her seventies with acute or convalescent COVID-19.

The chain recombines TRBV19 with TRBJ1-6; the match to TRBD1 covers 7 bases. V trimming: 5 bases; J trimming: 5 bases; junction bases outside the gene matches: 6. CDR3 length: 15 amino acids. Germline V gene data show CDR1 as LNHDA and CDR2 as SQIVND (reference sequence). In DNA, the CDR3 is TGTGCCAGTAGTCCCCCCGGACAGGATAATTCACCCCTCCACTTT. Translating it yields CASSPPGQDNSPLHF.

The chain uses TRBV5-1 and TRBJ2-2; 11 bases agree with TRBD1. V lost 1 base and J lost 6; bases outside the gene matches: 5. Germline V gives CDR1 SGHRS, CDR2 YFSETQ. There are 16 residues in the CDR3. This CDR3 reads CASSLQGQGAPGELFF. CDR3 sequence (DNA): TGCGCCAGCAGCTTGCAAGGACAGGGGGCGCCCGGGGAGCTGTTTTTT.

CDR3 in amino acids: CASSLGAGEYYEQYF. CDR3 nucleotides: TGTGCCAGCAGCTTAGGAGCGGGGGAGTACTACGAGCAGTACTTC. The chain carries TRBV11-2 and TRBJ2-7; the match to TRBD2 covers 8 bases. Unmatched junction bases numbered 5, after V lost 1 base and J lost 3 bases. From germline, CDR1 is SGHAT and CDR2 FQNNGV. The length of the CDR3 is 15 residues.

This clone was counted a single time. The gene calls are TRBV7-9 and TRBJ1-2; the match to TRBD1 covers 9 bases. The germline V gene has CDR1 SEHNR and CDR2 FQNEAQ (reference sequence). The CDR3 extends over 17 amino acids. Unmatched junction bases numbered 13, after V lost 2 bases and J lost 6 bases. In DNA form, the CDR3 reads TGTGCCAGCAGCTTATCGGGACAGGGTCCAATAGGCGATGGCTACACCTTC. This sequence encodes CASSLSGQGPIGDGYTF. The complete variable domain, with remaining parts taken from reference TRBV7-9 and TRBJ1-2, reads DTGVSQNPRHKITKRGQNVTFRCDPISEHNRLYWYRQTLGQGPEFLTYFQNEAQLEKSRLLSDRFSAERPKGSFSTLEIQRTEQGDSAMYLCASSLSGQGPIGDGYTFGSGTRLTVV.

The V and J genes are TRBV14 and TRBJ1-1; possible D gene TRBD1, 6 bases. The germline CDR1 and CDR2 sequences are SGHDN and FVKESK. Between the trimmed V and J ends, which lost 3 bases and 1 base, there was a span of 12 bases. CDR3 length equals 15 residues. DNA for the CDR3: TGTGCCAGCAGCCAGTTGACAGGAGGGAACACTGAAGCTTTCTTT. This gives the protein CASSQLTGGNTEAFF. The full variable domain, with the rest looked up from reference TRBV14 and TRBJ1-1, is EAGVTQFPSHSVIEKGQTVTLRCDPISGHDNLYWYRRVMGKEIKFLLHFVKESKQDESGMPNNRFLAERTGGTYSTLKVQPAELEDSGVYFCASSQLTGGNTEAFFGQGTRLTVV.

The chain carries TRBV7-2 and TRBJ2-7, with TRBD2 as a possible D gene (6 bases). CDR1 and CDR2 from the germline V gene are SGHTA and FQGNSA. Trimming pared 6 bases from V and 0 bases from J, leaving 12 bases between. The CDR3 extends over 14 amino acids. CDR3 amino acids: CASSRAGSSYEQYF. In nucleotides, the CDR3 is TGTGCCAGCAGTCGTGCGGGGAGCTCCTACGAGCAGTACTTC.

This chain joins TRBV27 and TRBJ1-4; 11 bases agree with TRBD1. Germline lookup yields CDR1 MNHEY and CDR2 SMNVEV (reference sequence). The V and J ends lost 5 bases and 7 bases, in that order; junction bases with no gene match: 6. The CDR3 extends over 15 amino acids. The CDR3 DNA follows: TGTGCCAGCAGTCGCCCGGGGACAGGGGGTGAAAAACTGTTTTTT. Protein: CASSRPGTGGEKLFF.

The V gene is TRBV5-1, the J gene TRBJ1-5; D not resolved. V lost 0 bases, J lost 6 bases, and 16 bases lay in between. This CDR3 contains 16 residues. Germline values: CDR1 SGHRS, CDR2 YFSETQ. The DNA of the CDR3 is TGCGCCAGCAGCTTGGGGCCCGTGGGAGAGGGTCAGCCCCAGCATTTT. Translating it yields CASSLGPVGEGQPQHF.

The chain employs TRBV2 and TRBJ2-1; 9 bases fit TRBD2. The CDR3 has 14 residues. Germline values: CDR1 SNHLY, CDR2 FYNNEI. V dropped 8 bases and J dropped 0; count of bases not matched to a gene: 2. CDR3 coding DNA: TGTGCCAGCTCGCGGGGGGGCTCCTACAATGAGCAGTTCTTC. Translated, it gives CASSRGGSYNEQFF.

The chain has TRBV11-2 and TRBJ1-1; maybe TRBD1 (6 bases). The germline V and J ends were trimmed by 2 bases and 10 bases, with 11 bases remaining between them. The germline V gene has CDR1 SGHAT and CDR2 FQNNGV. CDR3 length equals 12 residues. The chain's CDR3 is CASSLLVGGAFF. The DNA of the CDR3 is TGTGCCAGCAGCTTATTAGTAGGGGGAGCTTTCTTT.

The J gene is TRBJ1-1, the V gene TRBV5-6; tentative D call: TRBD1 (6 bases). The CDR3 is 15 amino acids. Deletions cut 3 bases from V and 5 bases from J, with 17 bases between. Germline V gene sequence: CDR1 SGHDT, CDR2 YYEEEE. CDR3 nucleotide sequence: TGTGCCAGCAGCTGGGGCGGGGGGCGCGATACTGAAGCTTTCTTT. Protein sequence: CASSWGGGRDTEAFF.

This sequence joins TRBV16 and TRBJ1-1, with D perhaps matching TRBD1 (5 bases). The V and J ends lost 0 bases and 1 base respectively, with 9 bases between them. The germline V gene encodes CDR1 KGHSY and CDR2 FQNENV. The CDR3 totals 15 residues. The CDR3 loop reads CASSQSVTENTEAFF. The CDR3 coding sequence is TGTGCCAGCAGCCAATCCGTGACAGAGAACACTGAAGCTTTCTTT.

CDR3 nucleotides: TGTGCCAGCAGTCCACCGGGTACGGGACAGGGGGCTAGGGGCTACACCTTC. Encoded protein: CASSPPGTGQGARGYTF. V and J are TRBV7-2 and TRBJ1-2; 12 positions agree with TRBD1. The germline CDR1 and CDR2 sequences are SGHTA and FQGNSA. J gave up 8 bases and V 6 bases, and 16 bases lay outside the gene matches. The CDR3 is 17 residues long.

The rearrangement joins TRBV5-6 to TRBJ2-2; possibly TRBD2 for D (5 bases). The V and J ends lost 3 bases and 6 bases respectively, with 15 bases between them. This CDR3 region has 15 residues. Germline CDR1 reads SGHDT; CDR2 reads YYEEEE. The chain's CDR3 is CASSSLALRAGELFF. The CDR3, as DNA: TGTGCCAGCAGCTCCCTAGCCCTTAGGGCCGGGGAGCTGTTTTTT.

The J gene is TRBJ2-3, the V gene TRBV27; D uncertain. In germline, CDR1 is MNHEY, CDR2 SMNVEV (reference sequence). CDR3 length: 13 amino acids. Trimming removed 3 bases at V and 4 bases at J, with 8 bases between. This chain's CDR3 is CASSLRPPDTQYF. DNA for the CDR3: TGTGCCAGCAGTTTGCGTCCCCCAGATACGCAGTATTTT.

The chain couples TRBV27 to TRBJ1-6; D perhaps matches TRBD1 (5 bases). The CDR3 runs to 16 residues. The V end lost 7 bases, the J end lost 13 bases, and 26 bases lay between the germline ends. CDR1 is MNHEY and CDR2 is SMNVEV in the germline V gene (reference sequence). The CDR3 DNA reads as TGTGCCAGCACCCCTCTGGGGCCCCGGGTCGAATCGCCCCTCCACTTT. As protein: CASTPLGPRVESPLHF.

V and J are TRBV18 and TRBJ2-5, with D uncertain. This CDR3 spans 13 amino acids. V lost 0 bases to trimming and J lost 5 bases, with 7 bases between them. Germline V lookup: CDR1 KGHSH, CDR2 LQKENI. CDR3 sequence reads: CASSPPRRETQYF. The CDR3 bases are TGTGCCAGCTCACCACCCCGGCGGGAGACCCAGTACTTC.

J is TRBJ2-3 and V is TRBV11-2; TRBD2 matches at 7 bases. CDR1 and CDR2 from the germline V gene are SGHAT and FQNNGV. This CDR3 spans 17 amino acids. Trimming at V came to 2 bases and at J to 3 bases, leaving 11 bases not matched to a gene. The CDR3 loop is CASSLRGLAGDTDTQYF. In DNA form, the CDR3 reads TGTGCCAGCAGCTTAAGGGGTCTCGCGGGGGATACAGATACGCAGTATTTT.

The table lists this clone with a few counts. The chain carries TRBV6-5 and TRBJ1-6; 8 nucleotides agree with TRBD1. V shed 5 bases, J shed 7 bases, and the junction held 1 base outside the gene matches. Germline V CDR1 and CDR2: MNHEY, SVGAGI. The CDR3 runs to 13 residues. CDR3 in amino acids: CASSRTGNSPLHF. CDR3 coding DNA: TGTGCCAGCAGTAGGACAGGGAATTCACCCCTCCACTTT.

V usage is TRBV27 and J usage is TRBJ2-1; 7 nucleotides align to TRBD1. The CDR3 is made up of 14 amino acids. CDR1 MNHEY and CDR2 SMNVEV come from the germline V gene (reference sequence). V lost 3 bases, J lost 2 bases, and 1 base stayed unmatched. CDR3 nucleotides: TGTGCCAGCAGTTTCCAGGGGGCCTACAATGAGCAGTTCTTC. Its translation is CASSFQGAYNEQFF.

This clone was counted only a few times. The junction shows a germline mismatch at one end, possibly a read error. This chain's CDR3 is CASSQASGGAQVAKNIQYF. For the CDR3, the DNA is TGTGCCAGCAGTCAAGCTAGCGGGGGGGCCCAGGTGGCCAAAAACATTCAGTACTTC. The chain joins TRBV6-1 to TRBJ2-4, with 12 bases aligning to TRBD2. The germline V gene encodes CDR1 MNHNS and CDR2 SASEGT. The CDR3 is made up of 19 amino acids.

The J gene is TRBJ1-1, the V gene TRBV11-3, with D tentatively TRBD1 (6 bases). The length of the CDR3 is 14 residues. The germline V and J ends were trimmed by 1 base and 4 bases, with 10 bases remaining between them. Germline V gene data show CDR1 as SGHNT and CDR2 as YENEEA. Here the CDR3 reads CASSLGTDSTEAFF. Written as DNA, the CDR3 is TGTGCCAGCAGCTTAGGGACAGACTCCACTGAAGCTTTCTTT.

This chain links TRBV2 with TRBJ2-5; D is perhaps TRBD2 (5 bases). There are 14 residues in the CDR3. Trimming removed 8 bases at V and 5 bases at J, with 18 bases between. Germline assignment: CDR1 SNHLY and CDR2 FYNNEI. The CDR3 region has the DNA TGTGCCAGCGTGGGAACTGGCGGGTGGGAGACCCAGTACTTC. Translating gives CASVGTGGWETQYF.

The rearrangement links TRBV3-1 (or the pseudogene TRBV3-2) to TRBJ2-3; 7 positions match TRBD2. Germline V gives CDR1 LGHDT, CDR2 YNNKEL (reference sequence). Trimming cost V 1 base and J 6 bases; bases outside gene matches: 10. This CDR3 contains 16 residues. The CDR3 loop reads CASSQGLLYGRDTQYF. In DNA form, the CDR3 reads TGTGCCAGCAGCCAAGGACTACTCTACGGGAGGGATACGCAGTATTTT.

CDR3 amino acids: CASSLAQGTGARGYTF. Written as DNA, the CDR3 is TGCGCCAGCAGCTTGGCCCAGGGGACAGGGGCGAGGGGCTACACCTTC. The chain links TRBV5-1 to TRBJ1-2; TRBD1 aligns across 10 bases. The CDR3 length is 16 residues. V trimming: 0 bases; J trimming: 8 bases; junction bases outside the gene matches: 10. Germline values: CDR1 SGHRS, CDR2 YFSETQ.

The rearrangement joins TRBV27 to TRBJ1-6; D is undetermined. CDR1 is MNHEY and CDR2 is SMNVEV in the germline V gene (reference sequence). CDR3 length: 14 amino acids. Between the trimmed V and J ends, which lost 9 bases and 7 bases, there was a span of 16 bases. CDR3 DNA: TGTGCCAGTTTTCGCCTAGGTACCAATTCACCCCTCCACTTT. It is translated as CASFRLGTNSPLHF.

The chain joins TRBV18 to TRBJ1-2; 8 bases match TRBD1. The germline gives CDR1 KGHSH, CDR2 LQKENI. The junction had 7 bases not matched to a gene; V was cut back by 4 bases and J by 6 bases. CDR3 length equals 14 residues. The CDR3 nucleotides are TGTGCCAGCTCACTTACGGGACAGGTAGATGGCTACACCTTC. It yields the protein CASSLTGQVDGYTF.

The rearrangement links TRBV7-9 to TRBJ2-3; TRBD2 aligns across 12 bases. V dropped 5 bases and J dropped 5; count of bases not matched to a gene: 8. The V gene's germline CDR1 is SEHNR and CDR2 FQNEAQ (reference sequence). This CDR3 region has 16 residues. The CDR3 DNA follows: TGTGCCAGCAGCCATCGACTAGCGGGGGAGATAGATACGCAGTATTTT. Protein product: CASSHRLAGEIDTQYF.

The CDR3 region has the DNA TGTGCCAGCAGTTTTACAGGGATTGCTCAGCCCCAGCATTTT. Translating gives CASSFTGIAQPQHF. This sequence joins TRBV6-1 and TRBJ1-5; a possible D gene is TRBD1 (6 bases). The ends were cut back, 5 bases at V and 6 bases at J, with 14 bases in the middle. The CDR3 contains 14 residues. Germline V gene data show CDR1 as MNHNS and CDR2 as SASEGT.

This clone was observed a handful of times. This chain links TRBV10-1 with TRBJ2-1, with D possibly TRBD2 on 5 matching bases. The germline CDR1 and CDR2 sequences are WNHNN and SYGVQD (reference sequence). The CDR3 extends over 13 amino acids. Trimming shortened V by 3 bases and J by 7 bases, and 10 bases separated the two germline ends. CDR3 DNA sequence: TGCGCCAGCAGTGAACGTCCGGGAAATGAGCAGTTCTTC. It yields the protein CASSERPGNEQFF.

The V and J genes are TRBV2 and TRBJ1-2; tentatively, D is TRBD1 (5 bases). CDR3 length: 14 amino acids. Germline loops: CDR1 SNHLY, CDR2 FYNNEI. Trimming removed 7 bases at V and 4 bases at J, with 16 bases between. The CDR3 sequence: CASTEGPGVYGYTF. The CDR3 nucleotides read TGTGCCAGCACTGAGGGGCCAGGCGTCTATGGCTACACCTTC.

V and J are TRBV5-1 and TRBJ1-6; the match to TRBD1 covers 7 bases. The junction had 14 bases not matched to a gene; V was cut back by 6 bases and J by 5 bases. This CDR3 has 17 residues. The germline V gene has CDR1 SGHRS and CDR2 YFSETQ. The CDR3 DNA reads as TGCGCCAGCACCTTTGGAAGGGACAGCGGCGATAATTCACCCCTCCACTTT. Protein product: CASTFGRDSGDNSPLHF.